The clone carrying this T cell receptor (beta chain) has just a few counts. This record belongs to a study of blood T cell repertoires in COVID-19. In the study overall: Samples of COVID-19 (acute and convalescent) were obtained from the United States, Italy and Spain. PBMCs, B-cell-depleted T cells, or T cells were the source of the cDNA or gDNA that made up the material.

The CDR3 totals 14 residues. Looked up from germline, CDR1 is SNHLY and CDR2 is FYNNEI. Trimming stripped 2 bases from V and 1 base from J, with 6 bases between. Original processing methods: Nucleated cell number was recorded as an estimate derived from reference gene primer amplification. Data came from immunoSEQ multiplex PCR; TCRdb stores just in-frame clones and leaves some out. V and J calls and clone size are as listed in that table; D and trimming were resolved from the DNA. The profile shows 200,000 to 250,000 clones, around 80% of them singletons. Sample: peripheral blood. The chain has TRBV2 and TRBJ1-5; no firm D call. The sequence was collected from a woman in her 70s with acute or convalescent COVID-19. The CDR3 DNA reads TGTGCCAGCAGTGAACGGCGGAGCAATCAGCCCCAGCATTTT. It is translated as CASSERRSNQPQHF.